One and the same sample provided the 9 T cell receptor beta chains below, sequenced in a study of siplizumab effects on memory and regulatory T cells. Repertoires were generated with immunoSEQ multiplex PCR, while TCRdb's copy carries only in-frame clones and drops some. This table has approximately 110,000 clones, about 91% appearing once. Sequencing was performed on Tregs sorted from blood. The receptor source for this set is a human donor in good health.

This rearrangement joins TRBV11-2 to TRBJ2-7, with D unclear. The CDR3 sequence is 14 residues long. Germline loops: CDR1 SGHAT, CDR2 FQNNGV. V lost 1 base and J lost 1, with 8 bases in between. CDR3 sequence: CASSLGVISYEQYF. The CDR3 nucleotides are TGTGCCAGCAGCTTAGGAGTGATTTCCTACGAGCAGTACTTC. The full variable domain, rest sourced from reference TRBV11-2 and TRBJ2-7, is EAGVAQSPRYKIIEKRQSVAFWCNPISGHATLYWYQQILGQGPKLLIQFQNNGVVDDSQLPKDRFSAERLKGVDSTLKIQPAKLEDSAVYLCASSLGVISYEQYFGPGTRLTVT.

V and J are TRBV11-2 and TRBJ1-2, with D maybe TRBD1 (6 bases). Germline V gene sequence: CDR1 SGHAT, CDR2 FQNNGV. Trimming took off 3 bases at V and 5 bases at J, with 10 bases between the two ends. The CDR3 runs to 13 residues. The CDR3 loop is CASSLAGQYGYTF. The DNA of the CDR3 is TGTGCCAGCAGCTTGGCCGGACAGTATGGCTACACCTTC. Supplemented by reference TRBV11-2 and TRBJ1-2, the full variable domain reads EAGVAQSPRYKIIEKRQSVAFWCNPISGHATLYWYQQILGQGPKLLIQFQNNGVVDDSQLPKDRFSAERLKGVDSTLKIQPAKLEDSAVYLCASSLAGQYGYTFGSGTRLTVV.

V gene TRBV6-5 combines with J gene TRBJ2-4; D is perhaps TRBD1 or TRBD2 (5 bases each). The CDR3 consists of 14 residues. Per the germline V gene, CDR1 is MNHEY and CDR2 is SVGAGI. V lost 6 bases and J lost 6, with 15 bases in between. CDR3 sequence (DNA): TGTGCCAGCAGCTCCGGGGCCCTGGGAAACATTCAGTACTTC. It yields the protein CASSSGALGNIQYF.

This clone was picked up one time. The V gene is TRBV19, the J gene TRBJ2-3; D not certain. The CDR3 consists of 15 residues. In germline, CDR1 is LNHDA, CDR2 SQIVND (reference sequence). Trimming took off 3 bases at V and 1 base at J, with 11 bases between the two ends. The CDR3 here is CASSIPRAGTDTQYF. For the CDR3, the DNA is TGTGCCAGTAGTATCCCCCGGGCAGGCACAGATACGCAGTATTTT.

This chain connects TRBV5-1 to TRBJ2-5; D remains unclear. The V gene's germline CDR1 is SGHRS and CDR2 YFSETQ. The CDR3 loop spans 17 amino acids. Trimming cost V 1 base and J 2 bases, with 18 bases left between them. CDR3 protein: CASSLSSLAGRQETQYF. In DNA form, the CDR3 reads TGCGCCAGCAGCTTGAGTTCTCTGGCCGGTCGTCAAGAGACCCAGTACTTC.

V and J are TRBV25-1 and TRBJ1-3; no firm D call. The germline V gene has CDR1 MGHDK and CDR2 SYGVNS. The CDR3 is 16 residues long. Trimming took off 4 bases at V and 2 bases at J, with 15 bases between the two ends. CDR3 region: CASSGLPQGTGNTIYF. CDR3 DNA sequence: TGTGCCAGCAGTGGACTACCGCAAGGCACTGGAAACACCATATATTTT.

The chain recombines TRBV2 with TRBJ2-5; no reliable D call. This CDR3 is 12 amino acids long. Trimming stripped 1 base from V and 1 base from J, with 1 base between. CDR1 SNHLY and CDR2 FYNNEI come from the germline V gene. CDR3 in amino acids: CASSEVQETQYF. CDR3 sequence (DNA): TGTGCCAGCAGTGAAGTCCAAGAGACCCAGTACTTC.

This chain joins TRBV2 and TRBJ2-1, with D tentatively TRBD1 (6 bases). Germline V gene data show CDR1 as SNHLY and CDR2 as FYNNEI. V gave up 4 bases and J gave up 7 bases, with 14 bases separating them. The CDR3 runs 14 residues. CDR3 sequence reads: CASSVRGFENEQFF. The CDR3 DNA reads TGTGCCAGCAGTGTCAGGGGATTCGAGAATGAGCAGTTCTTC. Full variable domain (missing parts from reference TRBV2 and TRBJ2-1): EPEVTQTPSHQVTQMGQEVILRCVPISNHLYFYWYRQILGQKVEFLVSFYNNEISEKSEIFDDQFSVERPDGSNFTLKIRSTKLEDSAMYFCASSVRGFENEQFFGPGTRLTVL.

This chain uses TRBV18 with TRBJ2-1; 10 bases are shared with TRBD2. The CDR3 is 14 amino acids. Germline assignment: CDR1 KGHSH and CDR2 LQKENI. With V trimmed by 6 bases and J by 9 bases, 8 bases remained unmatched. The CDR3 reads CASSGTSAYGEQFF. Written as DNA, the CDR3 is TGTGCCAGCTCCGGGACTAGCGCCTACGGTGAGCAGTTCTTC.